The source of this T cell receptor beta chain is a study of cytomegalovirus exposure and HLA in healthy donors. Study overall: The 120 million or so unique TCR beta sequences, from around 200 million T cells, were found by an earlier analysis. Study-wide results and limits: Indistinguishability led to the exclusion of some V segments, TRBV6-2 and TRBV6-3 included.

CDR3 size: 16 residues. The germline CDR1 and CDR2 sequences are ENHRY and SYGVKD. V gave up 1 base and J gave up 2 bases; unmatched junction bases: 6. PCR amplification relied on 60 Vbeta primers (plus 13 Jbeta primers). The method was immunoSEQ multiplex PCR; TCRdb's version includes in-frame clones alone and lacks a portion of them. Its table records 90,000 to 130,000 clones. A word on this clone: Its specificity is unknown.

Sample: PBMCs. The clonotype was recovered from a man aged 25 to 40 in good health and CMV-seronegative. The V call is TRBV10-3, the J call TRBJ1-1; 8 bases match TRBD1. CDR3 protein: CAISELDRELNTEAFF. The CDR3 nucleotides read TGTGCCATCAGTGAGTTGGACAGGGAACTAAACACTGAAGCTTTCTTT.